The T cell receptor beta chain described here comes from a study of blood T cell repertoires in COVID-19. The wider study: PBMCs, B-cell-depleted T cells, or T cells were the source of the cDNA or gDNA that made up the material.

Measured with immunoSEQ multiplex PCR; TCRdb has only the in-frame clones, and not every one. This sample has about 400,000 clones; 70% to 90% occur once, and the top ten carry nearly 2%. Those enrolled, adults aged about 18 to 95 years, came from 20 to 25 US areas. Each participant's cohort was designated according to participant-reported clinical history. V was cut by 6 bases and J by 0 bases, with 17 bases left in between. Germline assignment: CDR1 LNHDA and CDR2 SQIVND (reference sequence). This CDR3 spans 16 amino acids. Sequenced material: PBMCs or T cells enriched from blood (not recorded which). V and J are TRBV19 and TRBJ1-2, with TRBD1 as a possible D gene (5 bases). This TCR was sampled from a woman aged 18-29 years with acute COVID-19. The CDR3 region is CASRSIRDSANYGYTF. The CDR3, as DNA: TGTGCCAGTAGGTCAATTCGGGACTCGGCTAACTATGGCTACACCTTC.